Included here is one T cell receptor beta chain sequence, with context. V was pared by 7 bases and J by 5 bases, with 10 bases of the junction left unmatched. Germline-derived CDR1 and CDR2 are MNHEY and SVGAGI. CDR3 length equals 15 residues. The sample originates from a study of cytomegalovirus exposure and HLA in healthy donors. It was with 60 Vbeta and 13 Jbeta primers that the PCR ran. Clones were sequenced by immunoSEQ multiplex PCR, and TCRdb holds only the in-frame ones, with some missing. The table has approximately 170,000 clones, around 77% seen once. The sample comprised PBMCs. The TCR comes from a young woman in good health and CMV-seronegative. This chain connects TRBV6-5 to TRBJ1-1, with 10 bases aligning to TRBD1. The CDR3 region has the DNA TGTGCCAGCAACGGACAGGGGGTGTTGGGGACTGAAGCTTTCTTT. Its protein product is CASNGQGVLGTEAFF.